Below are 21 T cell receptor beta chains sequenced from a single sample in a study of blood T cell repertoires in COVID-19. TCRdb's table, derived via immunoSEQ multiplex PCR, lists solely in-frame clones and lacks some. The data contain about 300,000 clones, 85% of them singletons. Sample: PBMCs or T cells enriched from blood (not recorded which). The receptors were gathered from a woman aged 45 to 65 who had recovered from COVID-19.

The chain recombines TRBV30 with TRBJ1-1, with D possibly being TRBD1 (6 bases). Trimming took off 1 base at V and 7 bases at J, with 13 bases between the two ends. Per germline, CDR1 GTSNPN and CDR2 SVGIG (reference sequence). This CDR3 has 13 amino acids. The DNA of the CDR3 is TGTGCCTGGAGTGGCGGGGGCCCAGTTGAAGCTTTCTTT. Residues: CAWSGGGPVEAFF.

The gene calls are TRBV6-5 and TRBJ1-6; D unresolved. V was cut by 8 bases and J by 9 bases, with 8 bases left in between. In germline, CDR1 is MNHEY, CDR2 SVGAGI. The CDR3 sequence is 11 residues long. CDR3 in amino acids: CASCDVSPLHF. CDR3 bases: TGTGCCAGCTGCGATGTTTCACCCCTCCACTTT.

The chain has TRBV7-9 and TRBJ2-2; D may be TRBD2 (5 bases). With 5 bases removed from V and 2 bases from J, the gap between germline ends came to 9 bases. The germline V gene encodes CDR1 SEHNR and CDR2 FQNEAQ (reference sequence). The CDR3 spans 14 residues. CDR3 DNA: TGTGCCAGCAGCCCGGGGATAAACACCGGGGAGCTGTTTTTT. It yields the protein CASSPGINTGELFF. Supplemented by reference TRBV7-9 and TRBJ2-2, the full variable domain reads DTGVSQNPRHKITKRGQNVTFRCDPISEHNRLYWYRQTLGQGPEFLTYFQNEAQLEKSRLLSDRFSAERPKGSFSTLEIQRTEQGDSAMYLCASSPGINTGELFFGEGSRLTVL.

To note about this clone: The same CDR3 also results from other DNA sequences found in this sample. The CDR3 DNA sequence: TGTGCCAGCAGTTACTCCGACAGGAACACTGAAGCTTTCTTT. Encoded protein: CASSYSDRNTEAFF. The J gene is TRBJ1-1, the V gene TRBV6-2 or TRBV6-3; D might be TRBD1 (5 bases). V was clipped by 0 bases and J by 1 base, with 6 bases between them. The CDR3 length is 14 residues. Germline CDR1 MNHEY, CDR2 SVGEGT.

Here the CDR3 DNA reads TGTGCCAGCAGCTTGGTCCTCACTGAAGCTTTCTTT. It encodes CASSLVLTEAFF. The chain combines TRBV5-8 with TRBJ1-1; no firm D call. Germline V gene sequence: CDR1 SGHTS, CDR2 YDEGEE. The germline V and J ends were trimmed by 0 bases and 4 bases, with 4 bases remaining between them. The CDR3 covers 12 residues. Combining the CDR3 with reference TRBV5-8 and TRBJ1-1 gives the whole variable domain EAGVTQSPTHLIKTRGQQATLRCSPISGHTSVYWYQQALGLGLQFLLWYDEGEERNRGNFPPRFSGRQFPNYSSELNVNALELEDSALYLCASSLVLTEAFFGQGTRLTVV.

V usage is TRBV15 and J usage is TRBJ2-1; tentative D call: TRBD2 (5 bases). The CDR3 length is 15 residues. Per the germline V gene, CDR1 is LNHNV and CDR2 is YYDKDF (reference sequence). V was shortened by 7 bases and J by 3 bases, with 16 bases between the two germline ends. CDR3 residues: CATNPRTAGYNEQFF. DNA of the CDR3: TGTGCCACCAACCCAAGGACTGCCGGCTACAATGAGCAGTTCTTC.

This chain links TRBV28 with TRBJ2-2; 10 positions match TRBD1. Germline V gene data show CDR1 as MDHEN and CDR2 as SYDVKM. The V segment lost 6 bases and the J segment 8 bases; nucleotides outside the gene matches: 9. This CDR3 contains 15 residues. CDR3 in DNA: TGTGCCAGCAGCTCCGGGACAGGGGTTTGGGGGGAGCTGTTTTTT. It translates to CASSSGTGVWGELFF.

The rearrangement joins TRBV27 to TRBJ1-1; weak D call: TRBD1 (5 bases). CDR3 length: 15 amino acids. Germline loops: CDR1 MNHEY, CDR2 SMNVEV (reference sequence). Trimming cost V 6 bases and J 4 bases, with 18 bases left between them. As DNA, the CDR3 is TGTGCCAGCAGACCGACCCGCATGGGGGGCACTGAAGCTTTCTTT. It translates to CASRPTRMGGTEAFF.

This clone was detected only a few times. The genes are TRBV2 and TRBJ1-6, with TRBD1 matching over 8 bases. The germline V gene encodes CDR1 SNHLY and CDR2 FYNNEI. The ends lost 7 bases at V and 6 bases at J; junction bases unmatched: 8. The CDR3 is 15 residues long. The CDR3 here is CASKQGGLGNSPLHF. The DNA of the CDR3 is TGTGCCAGCAAACAGGGGGGATTGGGTAATTCACCCCTCCACTTT.

V and J are TRBV19 and TRBJ1-1, with no clear D. Trimming left V 3 bases short and J 4 bases short, with 3 bases between. The CDR3 totals 11 residues. Germline CDR1 reads LNHDA; CDR2 reads SQIVND (reference sequence). The CDR3 is CASSIFTEAFF. The DNA of the CDR3 is TGTGCCAGTAGTATCTTCACTGAAGCTTTCTTT.

The V and J genes are TRBV10-2 and TRBJ1-1; TRBD1 matches 8 bases. Germline V gene lookup returns CDR1 WSHSY and CDR2 SAAADI. With 8 bases clipped from V and 1 base from J, the junction kept 3 bases outside the gene matches. This CDR3 is built from 13 residues. The CDR3 here is CASRQGRNTEAFF. The CDR3 DNA is TGCGCCAGCCGACAGGGGAGGAACACTGAAGCTTTCTTT.

The V and J genes are TRBV19 and TRBJ1-5; D is perhaps TRBD1 (6 bases). Trimming pared 8 bases from V and 1 base from J, leaving 15 bases between. The CDR3 is made up of 15 amino acids. CDR1 LNHDA and CDR2 SQIVND come from the germline V gene (reference sequence). CDR3: CASCYRVGSNQPQHF. For the CDR3, the DNA is TGTGCCAGTTGTTACAGGGTAGGAAGCAATCAGCCCCAGCATTTT.

The chain has TRBV29-1 and TRBJ2-3, with 9 bases fitting TRBD2. With V trimmed by 3 bases and J by 1 base, 8 bases remained unmatched. From germline, CDR1 is SQVTM and CDR2 ANQGSEA. The CDR3 sequence is 16 residues long. The CDR3 bases are TGCAGCGTTGAGGGGGGACTAGCCTCCCGCACAGATACGCAGTATTTT. The encoded protein is CSVEGGLASRTDTQYF.

Only one count was recorded for this clone. The rearrangement links TRBV27 to TRBJ1-4; 11 bases are a match to TRBD1. V dropped 5 bases and J dropped 8; count of bases not matched to a gene: 7. The CDR3 covers 15 residues. Germline CDR1 MNHEY, CDR2 SMNVEV (reference sequence). The CDR3 spells CASSPLGTGGEKLFF. CDR3 DNA: TGTGCCAGCAGTCCTCTAGGGACAGGGGGAGAAAAACTGTTTTTT.

This chain uses TRBV5-1 with TRBJ2-3, with 11 bases aligning to TRBD1. Germline values: CDR1 SGHRS, CDR2 YFSETQ. This CDR3 is 14 amino acids long. J lost 6 bases, V lost 4 bases, and 4 bases had no gene match. The DNA of the CDR3 is TGCGCCAGCAGCAGGACAGGGGGCTTGGATACGCAGTATTTT. It specifies CASSRTGGLDTQYF. Combining the CDR3 with reference TRBV5-1 and TRBJ2-3 gives the whole variable domain KAGVTQTPRYLIKTRGQQVTLSCSPISGHRSVSWYQQTPGQGLQFLFEYFSETQRNKGNFPGRFSGRQFSNSRSEMNVSTLELGDSALYLCASSRTGGLDTQYFGPGTRLTVL.

The rearrangement uses TRBV28 and TRBJ1-2; 7 bases align to TRBD1. Looked up from germline, CDR1 is MDHEN and CDR2 is SYDVKM. CDR3 length equals 15 residues. V shed 5 bases, J shed 3 bases, and the junction held 9 bases outside the gene matches. Written as DNA, the CDR3 is TGTGCCAGCAGTCCGCAAACAGGGGTCGACTATGGCTACACCTTC. Translating it yields CASSPQTGVDYGYTF.

This clone was found once. The rearrangement joins TRBV29-1 to TRBJ2-5; D is unclear. V dropped 0 bases and J dropped 2 bases, with 10 bases sitting between them. This CDR3 contains 14 residues. The germline V gene encodes CDR1 SQVTM and CDR2 ANQGSEA. CDR3 residues: CSVEERGRQETQYF. CDR3 nucleotide sequence: TGCAGCGTTGAAGAACGTGGCAGGCAAGAGACCCAGTACTTC.

V and J are TRBV29-1 and TRBJ1-5; D is unresolved. There are 13 residues in the CDR3. The V gene's germline CDR1 is SQVTM and CDR2 ANQGSEA. The germline V and J ends were trimmed by 3 bases and 6 bases, with 12 bases remaining between them. CDR3 residues: CSVEAGFGQPQHF. CDR3 sequence (DNA): TGCAGCGTTGAGGCCGGGTTTGGTCAGCCCCAGCATTTT. Variable domain in full (rest from reference TRBV29-1 and TRBJ1-5): SAVISQKPSRDICQRGTSLTIQCQVDSQVTMMFWYRQQPGQSLTLIATANQGSEATYESGFVIDKFPISRPNLTFSTLTVSNMSPEDSSIYLCSVEAGFGQPQHFGDGTRLSIL.

This clone was found once. The rearrangement uses TRBV30 and TRBJ2-2; TRBD2 is a possible D gene (6 bases). The CDR3 runs 15 residues. Deletions cut 8 bases from V and 6 bases from J, with 22 bases between. Looked up from germline, CDR1 is GTSNPN and CDR2 is SVGIG (reference sequence). This CDR3 is CAQKVADTRAGELFF. The DNA for the CDR3 is TGTGCCCAGAAGGTAGCGGACACGAGGGCCGGGGAGCTGTTTTTT.

The V call is TRBV7-3, the J call TRBJ2-7; tentatively, D is TRBD2 (5 bases). V shed 1 base and J shed 3 bases, with 10 bases lying between them. Germline V gives CDR1 SGHTA, CDR2 FQGTGA. The CDR3 is 14 residues long. CDR3 residues: CASSLIGDRYEQYF. The CDR3 DNA reads as TGTGCCAGCAGCTTAATCGGGGATCGCTACGAGCAGTACTTC.

This chain joins TRBV30 and TRBJ2-5, with D possibly matching TRBD2 (6 bases). Germline V gene sequence: CDR1 GTSNPN, CDR2 SVGIG (reference sequence). Trimming cost V 4 bases and J 5 bases, with 17 bases left between them. CDR3 length equals 14 residues. CDR3 in DNA: TGTGCCTGGACTATCAGCGGGTTGGGCGAGACCCAGTACTTC. Its translation: CAWTISGLGETQYF. Looking up the rest from reference TRBV30 and TRBJ2-5 gives the full variable domain: SQTIHQWPATLVQPVGSPLSLECTVEGTSNPNLYWYRQAAGRGLQLLFYSVGIGQISSEVPQNLSASRPQDRQFILSSKKLLLSDSGFYLCAWTISGLGETQYFGPGTRLLVL.